This TCR beta chain was sequenced during a study of T cell clonotyping in hematopoietic cell transplantation. Overall study findings and caveats: Without cell sorting, CD4 versus CD8 contributions remain unresolved.

Sequencing was performed with immunoSEQ multiplex PCR; in TCRdb, only in-frame clones are kept and a portion is missing. The sample holds 13,000 to 15,000 clones; approximately 95% are singletons and the top ten take 4% to 5.5%. As for this clone: The antigen is unknown.

CDR1 and CDR2 (germline): SEHNR, FQNEAQ (reference sequence). V dropped 1 base and J dropped 2 bases, with 11 bases sitting between them. This CDR3 has 15 residues. The material was PBMCs, obtained 30 days after allogeneic stem cell transplant. This sequence originates from a male patient over 55 who had an allogeneic stem cell transplant from an unrelated donor, so the T cells may come from the graft donor. Some clones in this sample may be carry-over from other donors' samples. The rearrangement links TRBV7-9 to TRBJ2-5; tentatively, D is TRBD2 (6 bases). CDR3 coding DNA: TGTGCCAGCAGCTTAGGTGCGGGGCCGCAAGAGACCCAGTACTTC. Translated: CASSLGAGPQETQYF.